The present entry profiles one T cell receptor (beta chain) with its context. The target antigen is unknown. These data are taken from a study of T cell repertoires in cytomegalovirus infection. Study-wide background: Through public TCR beta signatures, both CMV infection and matching HLA type were indicated. Study-wide findings and caveats: Clonotype analysis showed dominance of the ex vivo response by HLA-C-restricted CMV-specific TCR beta clonotypes. Based on cumulative public TCR beta family frequency, carriers of CMV plus the relevant HLA were identified.

V was clipped by 1 base and J by 0 bases; unmatched bases: 4. The CDR3 has 16 amino acids. Germline V lookup: CDR1 SGHVS, CDR2 FNYEAQ. TCRdb redid the calling of the reads with MiXCR, one entry per CDR3 protein. The table lists under 850,000 distinct CDR3 sequences, about a third of them singletons. The TCR was taken from a human donor in good health (CMV status not recorded). Some clones in this sample may be carry-over from other donors' samples. The V gene is TRBV7-6, the J gene TRBJ1-1, with 8 bases aligning to TRBD1. Sequencing was carried out using PBMCs. The CDR3, as DNA: TGTGCCAGCAGCTTAGGACAGGGGAGAATGAACACTGAAGCTTTCTTT. It yields the protein CASSLGQGRMNTEAFF.